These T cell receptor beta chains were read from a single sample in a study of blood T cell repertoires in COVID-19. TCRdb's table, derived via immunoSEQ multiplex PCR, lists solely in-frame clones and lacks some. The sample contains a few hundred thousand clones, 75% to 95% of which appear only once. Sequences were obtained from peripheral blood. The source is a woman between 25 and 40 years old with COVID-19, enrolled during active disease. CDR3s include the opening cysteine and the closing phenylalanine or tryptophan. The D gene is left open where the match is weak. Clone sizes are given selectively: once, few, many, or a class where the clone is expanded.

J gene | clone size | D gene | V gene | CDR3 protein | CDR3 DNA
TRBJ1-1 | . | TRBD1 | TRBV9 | CASSVVQGGNTEAFF | TGTGCCAGCAGCGTAGTCCAAGGGGGCAACACTGAAGCTTTCTTT
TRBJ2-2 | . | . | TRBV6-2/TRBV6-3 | CASSYSPLPTGELFF | TGTGCCAGCAGTTACTCTCCCCTCCCCACCGGGGAGCTGTTTTTT
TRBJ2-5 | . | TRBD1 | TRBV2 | CASSGDRVKTQYF | TGTGCCAGCAGCGGGGACAGGGTCAAGACCCAGTACTTC
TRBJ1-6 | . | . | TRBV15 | CATSSDLSRGGSPLHF | TGTGCCACCAGCAGTGATCTTTCTAGGGGCGGCTCACCCCTCCACTTT
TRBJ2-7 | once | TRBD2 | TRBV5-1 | CASSPTSGSLYF | TGCGCCAGCAGCCCAACTAGCGGGAGTCTGTACTTC
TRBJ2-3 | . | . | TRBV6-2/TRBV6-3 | CASSYSRGGVDTQYF | TGTGCCAGCAGTTACTCGCGGGGAGGAGTGGATACGCAGTATTTT
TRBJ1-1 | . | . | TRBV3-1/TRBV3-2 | CASSPFLGGRNTEAFF | TGTGCCAGCAGCCCTTTCCTGGGAGGGAGGAACACTGAAGCTTTCTTT
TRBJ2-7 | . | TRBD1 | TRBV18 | CASSPRRTGPHEQYF | TGTGCCAGCTCACCCCGTAGGACAGGGCCCCACGAGCAGTACTTC
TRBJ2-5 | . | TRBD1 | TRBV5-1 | CASGRRQGRETQYF | TGCGCCAGCGGCAGGAGACAGGGCCGGGAGACCCAGTACTTC
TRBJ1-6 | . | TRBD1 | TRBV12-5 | CASGLDYTPGTGDSPLHF | TGTGCTAGTGGTTTGGATTACACTCCTGGGACAGGAGACTCACCCCTCCACTTT
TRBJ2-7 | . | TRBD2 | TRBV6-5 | CASSYYRGAYEQYF | TGTGCCAGCAGTTACTATCGGGGGGCCTACGAGCAGTACTTC
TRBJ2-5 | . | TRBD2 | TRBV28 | CASSLGGSGPETQYF | TGTGCCAGCAGTTTGGGAGGGAGTGGCCCAGAGACCCAGTACTTC
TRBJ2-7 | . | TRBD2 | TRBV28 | CASSLPAGGYYEQYF | TGTGCCAGCAGTTTACCGGCGGGGGGCTACTACGAGCAGTACTTC
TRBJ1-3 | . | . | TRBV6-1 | CASSDGEAYGNTIYF | TGTGCCAGCAGTGACGGGGAGGCCTATGGAAACACCATATATTTT
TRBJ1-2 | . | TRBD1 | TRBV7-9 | CASSLGTGGPYGYTF | TGTGCCAGCAGCTTAGGGACAGGGGGACCGTATGGCTACACCTTC
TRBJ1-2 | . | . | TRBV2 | CASSVGDGVYGYTF | TGTGCCAGCAGTGTCGGAGACGGAGTATATGGCTACACCTTC
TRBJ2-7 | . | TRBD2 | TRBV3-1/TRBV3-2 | CASSQDVGGREQYF | TGTGCCAGCAGCCAAGATGTGGGCGGGAGGGAGCAGTACTTC
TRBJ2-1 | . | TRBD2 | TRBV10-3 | CATTGLAGVNEQFF | TGTGCCACAACCGGACTAGCGGGAGTCAATGAGCAGTTCTTC
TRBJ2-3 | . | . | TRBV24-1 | CATSAPLSSSTDTQYF | TGTGCCACCAGTGCCCCCTTGAGTTCTAGCACAGATACGCAGTATTTT
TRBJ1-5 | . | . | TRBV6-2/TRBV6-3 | CASSARVEINQPQHF | TGTGCCAGCAGTGCCCGGGTAGAGATCAATCAGCCCCAGCATTTT
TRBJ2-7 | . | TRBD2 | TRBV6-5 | CASTPPLGGSEQYF | TGTGCCAGCACCCCCCCCCTCGGCGGGAGTGAGCAGTACTTC
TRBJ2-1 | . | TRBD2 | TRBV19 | CASRTSGRSYNEQFF | TGTGCCAGTAGGACTAGCGGGAGGTCCTACAATGAGCAGTTCTTC
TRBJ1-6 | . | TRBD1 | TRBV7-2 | CASSLGTGNSPLHF | TGTGCCAGCAGCTTAGGGACAGGAAATTCACCCCTCCACTTT
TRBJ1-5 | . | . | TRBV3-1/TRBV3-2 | CASSLHGSQPQHF | TGTGCCAGCAGCCTCCACGGTTCCCAGCCCCAGCATTTT
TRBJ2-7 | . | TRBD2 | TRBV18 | CASSPIAGEYEQYF | TGTGCCAGCTCACCGATAGCGGGAGAATACGAGCAGTACTTC
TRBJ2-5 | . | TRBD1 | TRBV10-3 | CAILGQGSETQYF | TGTGCCATCCTTGGACAGGGCAGTGAGACCCAGTACTTC
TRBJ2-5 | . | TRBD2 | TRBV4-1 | CASSQVLATWGGETQYF | TGCGCCAGCAGCCAAGTCCTAGCGACCTGGGGGGGAGAGACCCAGTACTTC
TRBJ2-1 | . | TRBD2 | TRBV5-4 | CASSLEGLAGSNEQFF | TGTGCCAGCAGCTTGGAAGGACTAGCGGGGAGCAATGAGCAGTTCTTC
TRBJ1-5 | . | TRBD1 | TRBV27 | CANTGGFGNQPQHF | TGTGCCAACACAGGGGGGTTCGGCAATCAGCCCCAGCATTTT
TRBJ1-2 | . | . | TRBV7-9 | CASSRTDYSSNYGYTF | TGTGCCAGCAGCCGAACAGACTACAGTTCTAACTATGGCTACACCTTC
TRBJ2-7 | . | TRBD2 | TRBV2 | CASRDTSGSSYEQYF | TGTGCCAGCAGGGATACTAGCGGGAGCTCCTACGAGCAGTACTTC
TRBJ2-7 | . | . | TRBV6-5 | CASSYSRGTSYEQYF | TGTGCCAGCAGTTACTCTAGGGGGACCTCCTACGAGCAGTACTTC
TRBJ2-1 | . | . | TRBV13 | CASSPPLEGEQFF | TGTGCCAGCAGCCCTCCCCTAGAGGGTGAGCAGTTCTTC
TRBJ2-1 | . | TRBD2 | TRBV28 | CASRAGLAGFYEQFF | TGTGCCAGCAGAGCCGGACTAGCGGGATTTTATGAGCAGTTCTTC
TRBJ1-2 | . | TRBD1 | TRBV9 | CASSPDRGYGYTF | TGTGCCAGCAGCCCCGACAGGGGGTACGGCTACACCTTC
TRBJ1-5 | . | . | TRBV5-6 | CASSFRYSNQPQHF | TGTGCCAGCAGCTTCAGGTACAGCAATCAGCCCCAGCATTTT